A single sample is the source of the 8 T cell receptor beta chains below, sequenced in a study of control samples from healthy donors and cancer patients. Repertoires were generated with immunoSEQ multiplex PCR, while TCRdb's copy carries only in-frame clones and drops some. The sample lists 140,000 to 150,000 clones, 80% to 95% seen once, with about 3% in the top ten. Sequenced material: blood. The receptors stem from a man under 40 in good health.

V gene TRBV28 combines with J gene TRBJ1-5, with a possible D match to TRBD1 (5 bases). This CDR3 is built from 19 residues. V gave up 3 bases and J gave up 0 bases, with 21 bases separating them. Germline CDR1 reads MDHEN; CDR2 reads SYDVKM. CDR3 in DNA: TGTGCCAGCAGTTTGTATTCGGAACTGGGGGTAGATAGCAATCAGCCCCAGCATTTT. It codes for CASSLYSELGVDSNQPQHF.

This chain connects TRBV28 to TRBJ2-7; weak D call: TRBD1 (5 bases). Between the trimmed V and J ends, which lost 6 bases and 4 bases, there was a span of 19 bases. The germline gives CDR1 MDHEN, CDR2 SYDVKM. This CDR3 is built from 15 residues. The CDR3: CASSLPSGFEYEQYF. CDR3 sequence (DNA): TGTGCCAGCAGCCTACCATCAGGGTTTGAATACGAGCAGTACTTC.

The rearrangement links TRBV7-3 to TRBJ2-2; D tentatively fits TRBD1 or TRBD2 (5 bases each). Germline CDR1 and CDR2: SGHTA and FQGTGA. Trimming shortened V by 4 bases and J by 1 base, and 10 bases separated the two germline ends. The CDR3 is 15 residues long. The CDR3 nucleotides read TGTGCCAGCAGCTCATGGGACGAGAACACCGGGGAGCTGTTTTTT. Residues: CASSSWDENTGELFF.

The J gene is TRBJ1-2, the V gene TRBV6-4; D is unresolved. The V gene lost 8 bases and the J gene lost 7 bases, with 17 bases spanning the gap. Germline-derived CDR1 and CDR2 are MRHNA and SNTAGT. This CDR3 has 13 amino acids. The CDR3 loop reads CASFRAATCGYTF. The CDR3 bases are TGTGCCAGCTTCCGGGCCGCAACGTGTGGCTACACCTTC.

The chain is built from TRBV9 and TRBJ1-2; D gene unclear. Germline values: CDR1 SGDLS, CDR2 YYNGEE. Trimming removed 4 bases from V and 8 bases from J, with 15 bases in between. The CDR3 loop spans 13 amino acids. In DNA, the CDR3 is TGTGCCAGCAGCCCGGACCTTCTAGGGGGCTACACCTTC. The encoded protein is CASSPDLLGGYTF.

This clone was seen more than once but under ten times. The V gene is TRBV10-3, the J gene TRBJ2-2, with D tentatively TRBD1 (5 bases). Germline values: CDR1 ENHRY, CDR2 SYGVKD. V dropped 8 bases and J dropped 1 base, with 5 bases sitting between them. This CDR3 has 12 amino acids. The chain's CDR3 is CAIGQNTGELFF. In nucleotides, the CDR3 is TGTGCCATCGGACAGAACACCGGGGAGCTGTTTTTT.

This chain connects TRBV5-6 to TRBJ1-6; possible D gene TRBD1, 6 bases. This CDR3 has 14 residues. Germline CDR1 SGHDT, CDR2 YYEEEE. Between the trimmed V and J ends, which lost 3 bases and 10 bases, there was a span of 14 bases. The CDR3 loop reads CASSSGQKRSPLHF. The CDR3, as DNA: TGTGCCAGCAGCTCCGGACAGAAAAGGTCACCCCTCCACTTT.

On this clone itself: The sample contains more than one DNA sequence encoding this CDR3. The chain combines TRBV6-1 with TRBJ1-2, with 8 bases matching TRBD1. The CDR3 extends over 13 amino acids. The germline V gene encodes CDR1 MNHNS and CDR2 SASEGT. The J segment lost 5 bases and the V segment lost 3 bases, leaving 2 bases of the junction unmatched. CDR3 protein: CASSEGQDYGYTF. CDR3 DNA sequence: TGTGCCAGCAGTGAGGGACAGGATTATGGCTACACCTTC.